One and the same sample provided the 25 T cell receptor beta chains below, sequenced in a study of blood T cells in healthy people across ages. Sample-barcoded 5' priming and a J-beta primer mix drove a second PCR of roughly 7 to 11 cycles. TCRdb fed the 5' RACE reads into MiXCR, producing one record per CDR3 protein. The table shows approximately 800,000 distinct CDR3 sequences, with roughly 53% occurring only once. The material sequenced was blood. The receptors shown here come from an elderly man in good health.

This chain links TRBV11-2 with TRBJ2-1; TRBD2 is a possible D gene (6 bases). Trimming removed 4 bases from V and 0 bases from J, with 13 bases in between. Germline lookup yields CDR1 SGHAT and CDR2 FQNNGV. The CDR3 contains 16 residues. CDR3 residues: CASSSLFGSSYNEQFF. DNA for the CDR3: TGTGCCAGCAGCTCGCTCTTCGGGAGCTCCTACAATGAGCAGTTCTTC.

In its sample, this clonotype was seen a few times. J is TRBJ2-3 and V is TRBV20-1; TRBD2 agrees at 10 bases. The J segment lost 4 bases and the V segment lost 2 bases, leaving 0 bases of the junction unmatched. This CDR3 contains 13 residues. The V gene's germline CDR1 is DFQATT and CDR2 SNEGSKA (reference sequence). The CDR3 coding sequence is TGCAGTGCTAGACTAGCGGGAGCAGATACGCAGTATTTT. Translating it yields CSARLAGADTQYF.

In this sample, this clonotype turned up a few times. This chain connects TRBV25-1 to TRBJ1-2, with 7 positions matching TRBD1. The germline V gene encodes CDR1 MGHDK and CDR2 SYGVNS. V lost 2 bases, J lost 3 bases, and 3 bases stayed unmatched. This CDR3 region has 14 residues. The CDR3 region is CASSEEGAYYGYTF. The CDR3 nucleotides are TGTGCCAGCAGTGAAGAGGGGGCTTACTATGGCTACACCTTC.

The CDR3 reads CSANHRGGYEQYF. CDR3 sequence (DNA): TGCAGTGCAAATCACAGGGGTGGCTACGAGCAGTACTTC. The genes are TRBV20-1 and TRBJ2-5; 7 bases match TRBD1. The DNA end is more similar to TRBJ2-7, so the J call may be wrong. Germline CDR1 is DFQATT and CDR2 is SNEGSKA (reference sequence). The CDR3 covers 13 residues.

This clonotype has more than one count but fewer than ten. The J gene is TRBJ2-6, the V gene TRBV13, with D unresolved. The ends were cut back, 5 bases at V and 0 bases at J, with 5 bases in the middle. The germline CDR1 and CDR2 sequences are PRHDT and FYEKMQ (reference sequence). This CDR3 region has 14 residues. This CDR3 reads CASSPISGANVLTF. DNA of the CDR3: TGTGCCAGCAGCCCCATCTCTGGGGCCAACGTCCTGACTTTC.

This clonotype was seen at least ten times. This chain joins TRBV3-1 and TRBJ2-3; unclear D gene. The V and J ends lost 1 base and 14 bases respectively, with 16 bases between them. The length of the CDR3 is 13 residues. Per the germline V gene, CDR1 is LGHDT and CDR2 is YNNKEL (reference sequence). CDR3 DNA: TGTGCCAGCAGCCAAGGGCAACACAGATACGCGTATTTT. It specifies CASSQGQHRYAYF.

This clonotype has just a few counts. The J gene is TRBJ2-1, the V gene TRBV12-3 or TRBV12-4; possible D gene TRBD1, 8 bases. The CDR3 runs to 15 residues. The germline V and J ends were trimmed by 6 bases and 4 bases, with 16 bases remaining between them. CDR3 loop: CASRLERDRYNEQFF. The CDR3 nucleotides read TGTGCCAGCAGACTCGAGCGGGACAGGTACAATGAGCAGTTCTTC.

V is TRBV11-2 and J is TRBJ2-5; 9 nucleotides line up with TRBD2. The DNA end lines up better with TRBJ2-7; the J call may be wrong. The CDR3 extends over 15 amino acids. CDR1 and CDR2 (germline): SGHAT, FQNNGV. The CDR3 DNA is TGTGCCAGCAGCTTACAGGCGGGAGGGACCTACGAGCAGTACTTC. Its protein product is CASSLQAGGTYEQYF.

CDR3 in DNA: TGTGCCAGCAGCTTAGGCGTCCTCAAGCAGTTCTTC. The encoded protein is CASSLGVLKQFF. This chain uses TRBV7-9 with TRBJ2-1; D ambiguous. Between the trimmed V and J ends, which lost 1 base and 11 bases, there was a span of 9 bases. Germline V gene data show CDR1 as SEHNR and CDR2 as FQNEAQ (reference sequence). CDR3 length equals 12 residues. The complete variable domain, with remaining parts taken from reference TRBV7-9 and TRBJ2-1, reads DTGVSQNPRHKITKRGQNVTFRCDPISEHNRLYWYRQTLGQGPEFLTYFQNEAQLEKSRLLSDRFSAERPKGSFSTLEIQRTEQGDSAMYLCASSLGVLKQFFGPGTRLTVL.

In nucleotides, the CDR3 is TGCGCCACCCGGACTAGCGGGCCCAGTAGGGAGACCCAGTACTTC. Protein sequence: CATRTSGPSRETQYF. V and J are TRBV5-1 and TRBJ2-5; 11 nucleotides agree with TRBD2. Germline CDR1 reads SGHRS; CDR2 reads YFSETQ. After removal of 9 bases from V and 5 bases from J, the junction contained 12 bases not matched to a gene. The CDR3 is 15 amino acids.

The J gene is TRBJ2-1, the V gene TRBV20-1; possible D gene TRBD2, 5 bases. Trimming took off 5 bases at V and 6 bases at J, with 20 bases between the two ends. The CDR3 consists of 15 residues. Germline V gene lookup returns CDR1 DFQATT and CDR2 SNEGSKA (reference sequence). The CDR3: CSARHRTLKGNEQFF. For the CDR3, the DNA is TGCAGTGCTCGCCATCGGACTCTCAAGGGCAATGAGCAGTTCTTC.

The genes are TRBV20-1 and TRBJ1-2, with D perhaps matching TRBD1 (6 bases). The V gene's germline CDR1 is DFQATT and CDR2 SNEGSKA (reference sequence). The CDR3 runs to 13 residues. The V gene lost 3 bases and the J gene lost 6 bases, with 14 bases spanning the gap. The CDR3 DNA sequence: TGCAGTGCTAGGCCCAGGGGTGCGGATGGCTACACCTTC. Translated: CSARPRGADGYTF.

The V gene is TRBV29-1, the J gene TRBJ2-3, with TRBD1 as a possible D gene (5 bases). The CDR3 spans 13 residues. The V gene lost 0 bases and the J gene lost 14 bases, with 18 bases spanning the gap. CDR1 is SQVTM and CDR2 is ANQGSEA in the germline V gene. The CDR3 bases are TGCAGCGTTGAAGACACAGGATTCGGATACGCGTATTTT. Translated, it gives CSVEDTGFGYAYF.

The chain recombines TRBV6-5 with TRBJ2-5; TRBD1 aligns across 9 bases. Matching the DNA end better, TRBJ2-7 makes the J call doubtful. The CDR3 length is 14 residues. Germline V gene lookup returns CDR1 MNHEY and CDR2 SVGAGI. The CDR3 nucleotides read TGTGCCAGCAGATCCACGACAGGGGGCTACGAGCAGTACTTC. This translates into CASRSTTGGYEQYF.

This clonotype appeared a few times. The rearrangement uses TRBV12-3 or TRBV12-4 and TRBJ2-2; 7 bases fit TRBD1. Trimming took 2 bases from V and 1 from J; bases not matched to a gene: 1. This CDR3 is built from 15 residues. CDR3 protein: CASSLNRGNTGELFF. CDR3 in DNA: TGTGCCAGCAGTTTAAACAGGGGGAACACCGGGGAGCTGTTTTTT.

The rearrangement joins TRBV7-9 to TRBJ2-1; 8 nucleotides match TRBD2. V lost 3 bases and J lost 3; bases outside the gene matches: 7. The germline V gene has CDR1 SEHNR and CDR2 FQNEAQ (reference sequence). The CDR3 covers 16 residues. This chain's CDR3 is CASSFTRLARYNEQFF. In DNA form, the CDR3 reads TGTGCCAGCAGCTTCACAAGACTAGCGCGCTACAATGAGCAGTTCTTC.

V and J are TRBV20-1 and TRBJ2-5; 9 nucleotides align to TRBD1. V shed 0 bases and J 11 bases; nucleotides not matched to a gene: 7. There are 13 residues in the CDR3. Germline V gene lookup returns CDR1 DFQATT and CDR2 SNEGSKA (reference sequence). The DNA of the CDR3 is TGCAGTGCTAGAGATGTGACAGGGGGATATCAGTACTTC. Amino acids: CSARDVTGGYQYF.

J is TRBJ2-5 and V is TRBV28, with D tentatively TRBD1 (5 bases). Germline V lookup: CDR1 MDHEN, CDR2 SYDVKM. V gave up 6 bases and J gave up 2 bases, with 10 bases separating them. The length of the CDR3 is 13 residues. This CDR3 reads CASRQGGQETQYF. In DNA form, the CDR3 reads TGTGCCAGCAGGCAGGGTGGGCAAGAGACCCAGTACTTC. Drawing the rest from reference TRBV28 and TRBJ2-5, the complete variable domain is DVKVTQSSRYLVKRTGEKVFLECVQDMDHENMFWYRQDPGLGLRLIYFSYDVKMKEKGDIPEGYSVSREKKERFSLILESASTNQTSMYLCASRQGGQETQYFGPGTRLLVL.

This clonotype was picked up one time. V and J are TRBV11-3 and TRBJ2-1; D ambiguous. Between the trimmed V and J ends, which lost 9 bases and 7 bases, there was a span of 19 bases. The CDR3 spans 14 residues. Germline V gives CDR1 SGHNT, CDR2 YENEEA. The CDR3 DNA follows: TGTGCCAGACTGACGTGTGGGCGACTTAATGAGCAGTTCTTC. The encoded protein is CARLTCGRLNEQFF.

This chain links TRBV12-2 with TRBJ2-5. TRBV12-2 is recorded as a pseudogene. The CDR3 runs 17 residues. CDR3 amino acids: CASRLEWCQLHQETQYF. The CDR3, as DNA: TGTGCAAGTCGCTTAGAGTGGTGCCAACTACACCAAGAGACCCAGTACTTC.

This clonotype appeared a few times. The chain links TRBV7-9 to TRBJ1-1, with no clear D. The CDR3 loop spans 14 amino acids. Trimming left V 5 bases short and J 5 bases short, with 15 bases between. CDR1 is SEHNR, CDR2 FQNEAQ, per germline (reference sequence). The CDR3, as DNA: TGTGCCAGCAGCCTCGGGCCAACCGGGACTGAAGCTTTCTTT. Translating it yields CASSLGPTGTEAFF. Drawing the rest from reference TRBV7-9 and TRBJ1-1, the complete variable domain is DTGVSQNPRHKITKRGQNVTFRCDPISEHNRLYWYRQTLGQGPEFLTYFQNEAQLEKSRLLSDRFSAERPKGSFSTLEIQRTEQGDSAMYLCASSLGPTGTEAFFGQGTRLTVV.

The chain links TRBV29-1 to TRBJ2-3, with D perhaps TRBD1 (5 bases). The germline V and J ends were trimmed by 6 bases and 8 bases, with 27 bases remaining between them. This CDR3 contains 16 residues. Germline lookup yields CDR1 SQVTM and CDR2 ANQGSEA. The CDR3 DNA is TGCAGCGTCCCGACGCCAGGGAAGCCCATAATAGCTACGCAGTATTTT. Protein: CSVPTPGKPIIATQYF.

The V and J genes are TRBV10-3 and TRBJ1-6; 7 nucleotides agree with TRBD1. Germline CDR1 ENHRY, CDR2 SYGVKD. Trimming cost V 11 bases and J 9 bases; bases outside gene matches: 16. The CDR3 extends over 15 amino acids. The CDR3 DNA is TGTGCCTCCCAAGGGGGCAGTAGGGGACCTTCACCCCTCCACTTT. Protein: CASQGGSRGPSPLHF.

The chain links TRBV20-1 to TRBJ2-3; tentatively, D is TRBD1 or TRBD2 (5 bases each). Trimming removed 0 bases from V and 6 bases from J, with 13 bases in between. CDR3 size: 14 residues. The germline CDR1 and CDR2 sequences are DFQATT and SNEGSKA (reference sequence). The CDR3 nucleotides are TGCAGTGCTAGAGATCGAGGGACCGGGGATACGCAGTATTTT. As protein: CSARDRGTGDTQYF.

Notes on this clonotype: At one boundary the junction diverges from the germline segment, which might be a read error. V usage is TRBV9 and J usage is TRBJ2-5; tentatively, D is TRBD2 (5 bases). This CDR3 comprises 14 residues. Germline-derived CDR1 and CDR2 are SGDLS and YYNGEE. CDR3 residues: CASNVLDFQETQYF. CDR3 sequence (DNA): TGTGCCAGCAACGTATTGGACTTCCAAGAGACCCAGTACTTC.